The 30 T cell receptor beta chains below come from one sample, sequenced in a study of control samples from healthy donors and cancer patients. Here immunoSEQ multiplex PCR was the method, and the copy in TCRdb shows in-frame clones only, minus some. The table lists under 150,000 clones, approximately 94% of them singletons, with 3.6% in the top ten. The sample taken for sequencing was blood. The receptors derive from a man in his thirties or forties in good health.

This rearrangement joins TRBV6-2 or TRBV6-3 to TRBJ2-2, with 7 positions matching TRBD2. This CDR3 is built from 15 residues. The germline V gene encodes CDR1 MNHEY and CDR2 SVGEGT. J was trimmed by 7 bases and V by 1 base; bases with no gene match: 6. CDR3 nucleotide sequence: TGTGCCAGCAGTTACTTGGGAGGGAGGTTCGGGGAGCTGTTTTTT. It specifies CASSYLGGRFGELFF.

This rearrangement joins TRBV9 to TRBJ1-3, with D maybe TRBD1 (6 bases). Looked up from germline, CDR1 is SGDLS and CDR2 is YYNGEE. The CDR3 totals 16 residues. Trimming left V 0 bases short and J 8 bases short, with 18 bases between. The CDR3 bases are TGTGCCAGCAGCGTAGGGGACACGGGACCGGGAGACACCATATATTTT. It encodes CASSVGDTGPGDTIYF.

Here the CDR3 DNA reads TGTGCCAGCAGGAGCCCAGGGGGAGGTCAGCCCCAGCATTTT. Translated, it gives CASRSPGGGQPQHF. This chain joins TRBV27 and TRBJ1-5; TRBD1 matches 7 bases. V lost 6 bases, J lost 6 bases, and 8 bases stayed unmatched. This CDR3 has 14 residues. CDR1 is MNHEY and CDR2 is SMNVEV in the germline V gene (reference sequence).

The chain links TRBV28 to TRBJ1-6; TRBD1 matches 8 bases. From germline, CDR1 is MDHEN and CDR2 SYDVKM. The CDR3 covers 17 residues. The V and J ends lost 5 bases and 9 bases, in that order; junction bases with no gene match: 15. The DNA for the CDR3 is TGTGCCAGCAGTCTCTTACCAAGGACAGGGCGAGCTTCACCCCTCCACTTT. The encoded protein is CASSLLPRTGRASPLHF.

The chain is built from TRBV19 and TRBJ2-7; D remains ambiguous. The ends were cut back, 3 bases at V and 3 bases at J, with 6 bases in the middle. CDR3 length: 12 residues. Germline lookup yields CDR1 LNHDA and CDR2 SQIVND (reference sequence). Here the CDR3 reads CASSMHSYEQYF. The CDR3, as DNA: TGTGCCAGTAGTATGCACAGCTACGAGCAGTACTTC. Full variable domain (outside the CDR3, taken from reference TRBV19 and TRBJ2-7): DGGITQSPKYLFRKEGQNVTLSCEQNLNHDAMYWYRQDPGQGLRLIYYSQIVNDFQKGDIAEGYSVSREKKESFPLTVTSAQKNPTAFYLCASSMHSYEQYFGPGTRLTVT.

The rearrangement links TRBV15 to TRBJ2-2; possibly TRBD2 for D (6 bases). Germline V gives CDR1 LNHNV, CDR2 YYDKDF (reference sequence). Trimming removed 0 bases from V and 3 bases from J, with 14 bases in between. The length of the CDR3 is 17 residues. The CDR3 region has the DNA TGTGCCACCAGCAGAGATTGGGGGGATTGGGACACCGGGGAGCTGTTTTTT. Translated: CATSRDWGDWDTGELFF.

V gene TRBV7-9 combines with J gene TRBJ1-5; 7 bases match TRBD1. Germline trimming cut 0 bases from V and 0 bases from J; bases unmatched to any gene: 8. This CDR3 is built from 18 residues. Germline values: CDR1 SEHNR, CDR2 FQNEAQ (reference sequence). The CDR3 sequence: CASSLAPRGQLSNQPQHF. In DNA form, the CDR3 reads TGTGCCAGCAGCTTAGCGCCTCGGGGACAGCTTAGCAATCAGCCCCAGCATTTT.

J is TRBJ2-1 and V is TRBV7-6; 7 bases match TRBD1. The CDR3 totals 17 residues. The V and J ends lost 0 bases and 4 bases, in that order; junction bases with no gene match: 9. CDR1 and CDR2 from the germline V gene are SGHVS and FNYEAQ. CDR3 amino acids: CASSLAQGQFGYNEQFF. Written as DNA, the CDR3 is TGTGCCAGCAGCTTAGCCCAGGGACAGTTCGGGTACAATGAGCAGTTCTTC.

The J gene is TRBJ2-5, the V gene TRBV5-4, with 11 bases identical to TRBD2. The germline CDR1 and CDR2 sequences are SGHNT and YYREEE (reference sequence). Unmatched junction bases numbered 4, after V lost 2 bases and J lost 4 bases. This CDR3 is built from 15 residues. The CDR3 loop reads CASSLLAGAIETQYF. CDR3 DNA sequence: TGTGCCAGCAGCTTACTAGCGGGGGCAATAGAGACCCAGTACTTC.

The chain carries TRBV4-1 and TRBJ1-4; 9 bases are a match to TRBD1. The V and J ends lost 3 bases and 11 bases, in that order; junction bases with no gene match: 16. Germline CDR1 and CDR2: MGHRA and YSYEKL. The CDR3 extends over 17 amino acids. DNA for the CDR3: TGCGCCAGCAGCCAGACCCAACTCCGGGACAGGGTACGGAAACTGTTTTTT. This translates into CASSQTQLRDRVRKLFF.

The CDR3 region is CASSPTASSYNEQFF. The CDR3 coding sequence is TGTGCCAGTAGTCCCACGGCGAGCTCCTACAATGAGCAGTTCTTC. The V gene is TRBV19, the J gene TRBJ2-1; no reliable D call. CDR1 and CDR2 (germline): LNHDA, SQIVND (reference sequence). The CDR3 is 15 residues long. The V end lost 5 bases, the J end lost 0 bases, and 11 bases lay between the germline ends.

V usage is TRBV5-1 and J usage is TRBJ2-1, with 12 bases identical to TRBD1. CDR1 and CDR2 (germline): SGHRS, YFSETQ. The CDR3 totals 14 residues. V lost 4 bases to trimming and J lost 8 bases; unmatched junction nucleotides: 4. The CDR3 nucleotides are TGCGCCAGCAGCCAGGGACAGGGGGCGGATGAGCAGTTCTTC. It specifies CASSQGQGADEQFF.

The genes are TRBV19 and TRBJ1-1; 10 nucleotides agree with TRBD1. The length of the CDR3 is 17 residues. Unmatched junction bases numbered 15, after V lost 7 bases and J lost 4 bases. Per germline, CDR1 LNHDA and CDR2 SQIVND (reference sequence). The CDR3 nucleotides read TGTGCCAGTACCCAAAGTTGGCGGGACAGGGGATCCACTGAAGCTTTCTTT. Protein sequence: CASTQSWRDRGSTEAFF.

This clone occurred once. The V gene is TRBV18, the J gene TRBJ2-6; D remains ambiguous. The CDR3 spans 13 residues. Germline-derived CDR1 and CDR2 are KGHSH and LQKENI. Trimming took 0 bases from V and 10 from J, leaving 7 bases between them. The CDR3 protein is CASSPPALNVLTF. As DNA, the CDR3 is TGTGCCAGCTCACCACCGGCCCTTAACGTCCTGACTTTC.

The chain carries TRBV9 and TRBJ1-6; D unclear. This CDR3 comprises 12 residues. Germline assignment: CDR1 SGDLS and CDR2 YYNGEE. V shed 2 bases and J shed 8 bases, with 5 bases lying between them. The CDR3 protein is CASSVGDSPLHF. Here the CDR3 DNA reads TGTGCCAGCAGCGTCGGGGATTCACCCCTCCACTTT.

CDR3 in DNA: TGTGCCAGCAGTCACCTACAGGGGGATTATAGCAATCAGCCCCAGCATTTT. It codes for CASSHLQGDYSNQPQHF. The chain uses TRBV6-2 or TRBV6-3 and TRBJ1-5; 8 bases match TRBD1. Trimming cost V 5 bases and J 0 bases; bases outside gene matches: 9. Looked up from germline, CDR1 is MNHEY and CDR2 is SVGEGT. The CDR3 runs to 17 residues.

This rearrangement joins TRBV5-4 to TRBJ2-2; 7 bases are a match to TRBD1. Trimming took 2 bases from V and 0 from J; bases not matched to a gene: 4. The CDR3 covers 16 residues. CDR1 and CDR2 from the germline V gene are SGHNT and YYREEE (reference sequence). DNA for the CDR3: TGTGCCAGCAGCTTCGGGACAGAGGCGAACACCGGGGAGCTGTTTTTT. This gives the protein CASSFGTEANTGELFF.

The V call is TRBV23-1, the J call TRBJ1-6; D is uncertain. TRBV23-1 is recorded as an ORF, its role being uncertain. CDR3 length: 14 amino acids. V was pared by 11 bases and J by 1 base, with 12 bases between. CDR3 in amino acids: CAPPRESYNSPLHF. DNA of the CDR3: TGCGCCCCTCCCCGGGAGTCCTATAATTCACCCCTCCACTTT.

V gene TRBV27 combines with J gene TRBJ2-7; D perhaps matches TRBD2 (5 bases). The CDR3 runs to 15 residues. The germline V and J ends were trimmed by 8 bases and 0 bases, with 17 bases remaining between them. The germline gives CDR1 MNHEY, CDR2 SMNVEV (reference sequence). CDR3 residues: CASSPGVLSSYEQYF. The DNA of the CDR3 is TGTGCCAGCTCCCCCGGGGTTCTAAGCTCCTACGAGCAGTACTTC.

This chain uses TRBV7-9 with TRBJ1-6; a weak D match, TRBD1 (6 bases). Trimming cost V 1 base and J 7 bases, with 8 bases left between them. Per the germline V gene, CDR1 is SEHNR and CDR2 is FQNEAQ (reference sequence). There are 14 residues in the CDR3. As DNA, the CDR3 is TGTGCCAGCAGCTTAGACAGGGTAAATTCACCCCTCCACTTT. Amino acids: CASSLDRVNSPLHF.

Turning to this clone: Other DNA variants within this sample encode the same CDR3. This chain uses TRBV15 with TRBJ2-5; TRBD1 aligns across 10 bases. V gave up 3 bases and J gave up 3 bases; unmatched junction bases: 1. This CDR3 has 14 residues. From germline, CDR1 is LNHNV and CDR2 YYDKDF (reference sequence). For the CDR3, the DNA is TGTGCCACCAGCAGGGACAGGGGGAAAGAGACCCAGTACTTC. As protein: CATSRDRGKETQYF.

The rearrangement joins TRBV4-2 to TRBJ1-2; D is possibly TRBD1 (5 bases). Germline V gene lookup returns CDR1 LGHNA and CDR2 YNFKEQ. The CDR3 extends over 18 amino acids. The germline V and J ends were trimmed by 4 bases and 0 bases, with 21 bases remaining between them. The CDR3 region has the DNA TGTGCCAGCAGCCTTTTCCGGGACCTACTTAATCCTAACTATGGCTACACCTTC. Protein: CASSLFRDLLNPNYGYTF.

The table lists this clone with a count of one. The V call is TRBV29-1, the J call TRBJ1-4; D unclear. Trimming left V 5 bases short and J 0 bases short, with 10 bases between. This CDR3 is 14 amino acids long. Germline V gene data show CDR1 as SQVTM and CDR2 as ANQGSEA. This CDR3 reads CSVQPSSTNEKLFF. For the CDR3, the DNA is TGCAGCGTTCAACCCTCCTCAACTAATGAAAAACTGTTTTTT.

V gene TRBV19 combines with J gene TRBJ2-1; perhaps TRBD1 as D (5 bases). This CDR3 contains 14 residues. CDR1 and CDR2 (germline): LNHDA, SQIVND (reference sequence). The V end lost 5 bases, the J end lost 0 bases, and 8 bases lay between the germline ends. CDR3 region: CASSPQGSYNEQFF. The CDR3 DNA reads TGTGCCAGTAGTCCCCAGGGCTCCTACAATGAGCAGTTCTTC.

Notes on this clone: The same CDR3 can be traced to other DNA sequences in this sample. CDR3 sequence (DNA): TGTGCCAGCAGCCCCGGCACCAGCAATCAGCCCCAGCATTTT. Protein product: CASSPGTSNQPQHF. The gene calls are TRBV27 and TRBJ1-5, with D unclear. This CDR3 region has 14 residues. V was trimmed by 6 bases and J by 1 base, leaving 10 bases between them. Per germline, CDR1 MNHEY and CDR2 SMNVEV (reference sequence).

This chain links TRBV7-9 with TRBJ1-4, with no clear D. The CDR3 is made up of 13 amino acids. CDR1 is SEHNR and CDR2 is FQNEAQ in the germline V gene (reference sequence). V lost 1 base, J lost 6 bases, and 6 bases lay in between. The CDR3 loop reads CASSLGGDEKLFF. DNA of the CDR3: TGTGCCAGCAGCTTAGGCGGGGATGAAAAACTGTTTTTT.

The J gene is TRBJ2-7, the V gene TRBV19, with D perhaps matching TRBD1 (6 bases). The CDR3 is 13 amino acids. Trimming cost V 9 bases and J 3 bases, with 15 bases left between them. Per the germline V gene, CDR1 is LNHDA and CDR2 is SQIVND (reference sequence). Written as DNA, the CDR3 is TGTGCCAGCGGACAGCTCCTGGGCTACGAGCAGTACTTC. This sequence encodes CASGQLLGYEQYF.

The chain combines TRBV19 with TRBJ1-2; D not resolved. This CDR3 spans 15 amino acids. Per the germline V gene, CDR1 is LNHDA and CDR2 is SQIVND (reference sequence). Deletions cut 6 bases from V and 4 bases from J, with 18 bases between. CDR3 coding DNA: TGTGCCAGTAGGCAGATTCTAGCCGGCAGCTATGGCTACACCTTC. Translating gives CASRQILAGSYGYTF.

The chain is built from TRBV9 and TRBJ2-2, with D uncertain. This CDR3 comprises 15 residues. V was pared by 3 bases and J by 1 base, with 10 bases between. In germline, CDR1 is SGDLS, CDR2 YYNGEE. In nucleotides, the CDR3 is TGTGCCAGCAGCGATCGGACCATGAACACCGGGGAGCTGTTTTTT. It encodes CASSDRTMNTGELFF.

CDR3 nucleotides: TGTGCCAGCAGCCCCCAGGATACCCCGGATACGCAGTATTTT. This codes for CASSPQDTPDTQYF. This chain uses TRBV7-9 with TRBJ2-3; D is unclear. With 5 bases removed from V and 6 bases from J, the gap between germline ends came to 15 bases. This CDR3 contains 14 residues. Germline CDR1 and CDR2: SEHNR and FQNEAQ (reference sequence).